Listed below are T cell receptor beta chains from one sample, sequenced in a study of early T cells in non-severe SARS-CoV-2 infection. One entry per CDR3 protein results from TCRdb running MiXCR on the 5' RACE reads. The repertoire holds about 70,000 distinct CDR3 sequences, with less than 15% as singletons. Sequences were derived from whole blood, sampled at baseline. The receptors come from an adult who was a healthcare worker with PCR-confirmed SARS-CoV-2 infection or an uninfected control (not recorded which). The donor label of this sample is uncertain. The CDR3 runs from the conserved cysteine through the conserved F or W. Fields, in order: J gene, CDR3 length, D gene, clone size, V gene, CDR3 protein, CDR3 DNA. The D gene is left open where the match is weak. The size field is filled for only some rows; it gives once, few, many or a size class.

TRBJ2-7 | 11 | TRBD1 | few | TRBV6-2/TRBV6-3 | CASGDSYEQYF | TGTGCCAGCGGGGACAGCTACGAGCAGTACTTC
TRBJ2-1 | 14 | NA | NA | TRBV7-3 | CASSLEDSYNEQFF | TGTGCCAGCAGCTTAGAGGACTCCTACAATGAGCAGTTCTTC
TRBJ2-5 | 16 | TRBD1 | NA | TRBV7-9 | CASSYGDRGLRETQYF | TGTGCCAGCAGCTATGGGGACAGGGGGCTTCGAGAGACCCAGTACTTC
TRBJ2-1 | 15 | TRBD2 | many | TRBV5-1 | CASSSTSGGPNEQFF | TGCGCCAGCAGCTCAACTAGCGGGGGCCCCAATGAGCAGTTCTTC
TRBJ1-2 | 16 | NA | few | TRBV20-1 | CSARDHGGMANYGYTF | TGCAGTGCTAGAGATCATGGGGGAATGGCTAACTATGGCTACACCTTC
TRBJ2-7 | 12 | NA | many | TRBV12-3/TRBV12-4 | CASSFQYYEQYF | TGTGCCAGCAGTTTTCAGTACTACGAGCAGTACTTC
TRBJ2-2 | 17 | NA | NA | TRBV24-1 | CATSDRFAGPDTGELFF | TGTGCCACCAGTGATCGTTTCGCGGGGCCCGACACCGGGGAGCTGTTTTTT
TRBJ1-4 | 14 | NA | medium-sized | TRBV11-2 | CASTRFRENEKLFF | TGTGCCAGCACACGGTTCAGGGAGAATGAAAAACTGTTTTTT
TRBJ1-6 | 15 | NA | many | TRBV6-2/TRBV6-3 | CASSRPAGVASPLHF | TGTGCCAGCAGCCGTCCGGCCGGGGTAGCTTCACCCCTCCATTTT
TRBJ1-6 | 19 | TRBD1 | many | TRBV4-3 | CASSQDREIAGGERSPLHF | TGCGCCAGCAGCCAAGATCGGGAAATCGCAGGGGGAGAGCGTTCACCCCTCCACTTT
TRBJ1-1 | 12 | NA | many | TRBV14 | CASRGMNTEAFF | TGTGCCAGCAGGGGGATGAACACTGAAGCTTTCTTT
TRBJ2-3 | 11 | NA | few | TRBV29-1 | CSGALGGTQYF | TGCAGCGGTGCCTTAGGAGGTACGCAGTATTTT
TRBJ1-5 | 15 | NA | NA | TRBV11-2 | CASSLDGQLNQPQHF | TGTGCCAGCAGCTTAGACGGACAGCTCAATCAGCCCCAGCATTTT
TRBJ2-1 | 16 | TRBD2 | NA | TRBV20-1 | CSARVSGRFPYNEQFF | TGCAGTGCTAGAGTGAGCGGGAGGTTCCCCTACAATGAGCAGTTCTTC
TRBJ2-3 | 17 | TRBD2 | few | TRBV7-3 | CASSLTGTSGGPDTQYF | TGTGCCAGCAGCTTAACCGGGACTAGCGGGGGCCCAGATACGCAGTATTTT
TRBJ2-1 | 15 | TRBD1 | NA | TRBV5-3 | CARRLDRDSYNEQFF | TGTGCCAGAAGGTTAGACAGGGATTCCTACAATGAGCAGTTCTTC
TRBJ2-2 | 15 | TRBD1 | many | TRBV6-6 | CASRETGMNTGELFF | TGTGCCAGCAGAGAGACAGGGATGAACACCGGGGAGCTGTTTTTT
TRBJ1-2 | 15 | TRBD1 | NA | TRBV7-8 | CASSFSAGGNYGYTF | TGTGCCAGCAGCTTCTCCGCAGGGGGGAACTATGGCTACACCTTC